Listed below are T cell receptor beta chains from one sample, sequenced in a study of blood T cell repertoires in COVID-19. Sequenced by immunoSEQ multiplex PCR; TCRdb stores in-frame clones only, minus some. Altogether hundreds of thousands of clones are present, 80% to 90% being singletons, with the ten largest covering around 0.89%. Material for sequencing was peripheral blood. These receptors were obtained from a man aged 40-50 years with acute or convalescent COVID-19. Each CDR3 is given without its conserved first and last residue.

v_gene,j_gene,CDR3aa
TRBV6-2/TRBV6-3,TRBJ2-7,ASSYSGTGLYEQY
TRBV28,TRBJ2-1,ASSYLGGRDEQF
TRBV27,TRBJ1-6,ASSLSWGGNSPLH
TRBV5-1,TRBJ2-2,ASSLMSGANTGELF
TRBV3-1/TRBV3-2,TRBJ2-7,ASSQGSLEGEQY
TRBV25-1,TRBJ1-6,ASSEAPPGGYSPLH
TRBV4-1,TRBJ2-7,ASSHDRYYEQY
TRBV29-1,TRBJ1-2,SVSTGTGGSYT
TRBV30,TRBJ1-2,AWSKGQGGYGYT
TRBV11-2,TRBJ1-1,ASSLNRGSTEAF
TRBV5-4,TRBJ2-1,ASSLGASGGALSNEQF
TRBV7-6,TRBJ2-1,ASSFGLAGLEISYNEQF
TRBV5-6,TRBJ1-5,ASSAPGGNQPQH
TRBV5-1,TRBJ1-2,ASSFNTGANYGYT
TRBV7-2,TRBJ2-5,ASSPGAVETQY
TRBV5-6,TRBJ2-1,ASKEGGGAYHEQF
TRBV5-1,TRBJ1-3,ASSLDRGSGNTIY